The next 20 T cell receptor beta chains were all read from a single sample in a study of post-analysis software for immune sequencing data. For these TCRs, the target antigens are not known. Study results and limitations: Elevated frequency relative to controls characterized roughly 5 TRBV segments in patients, TRBV5-6, TRBV5-1 and TRBV20-1 among them.

cDNA libraries of TCR beta carried unique molecular identifiers. TCRdb used MiXCR to reprocess the PCR reads, holding one entry per CDR3 protein. The repertoire holds hundreds of thousands of distinct CDR3 sequences, with roughly 27% as singletons. The material sequenced was blood. The receptors were gathered from a girl under 18 with multiple sclerosis.

The chain joins TRBV9 to TRBJ1-2, with D uncertain. CDR3 length: 11 amino acids. The germline V gene encodes CDR1 SGDLS and CDR2 YYNGEE. V was pared by 3 bases and J by 8 bases, with 8 bases between. In DNA, the CDR3 is TGTGCCAGCAGCGACAGAGGGGGCTACACCTTC. Translating gives CASSDRGGYTF. Together with reference TRBV9 and TRBJ1-2, the CDR3 gives the full variable domain: DSGVTQTPKHLITATGQRVTLRCSPRSGDLSVYWYQQSLDQGLQFLIQYYNGEERAKGNILERFSAQQFPDLHSELNLSSLELGDSALYFCASSDRGGYTFGSGTRLTVV.

The chain has TRBV9 and TRBJ2-1; no clear D gene. The CDR3 extends over 14 amino acids. The germline V gene has CDR1 SGDLS and CDR2 YYNGEE. With 0 bases removed from V and 8 bases from J, the gap between germline ends came to 12 bases. CDR3 region: CASSVGGSGDEQFF. CDR3 bases: TGTGCCAGCAGCGTAGGTGGCAGTGGCGATGAGCAGTTCTTC.

A few counts support this clonotype. V and J are TRBV29-1 and TRBJ2-5; D gene ambiguous. The CDR3 consists of 12 residues. V dropped 6 bases and J dropped 4 bases, with 12 bases sitting between them. Germline V gives CDR1 SQVTM, CDR2 ANQGSEA. CDR3 sequence reads: CSVGPSAETQYF. In nucleotides, the CDR3 is TGCAGCGTGGGCCCTTCGGCAGAGACCCAGTACTTC.

The chain carries TRBV4-1 and TRBJ1-2, with a possible D match to TRBD1 (5 bases). The CDR3 contains 14 residues. Trimming removed 0 bases at V and 2 bases at J, with 7 bases between. The germline V gene encodes CDR1 MGHRA and CDR2 YSYEKL. The CDR3 DNA reads TGCGCCAGCAGCCAAGATCCAGGGAACTATGGCTACACCTTC. Translated: CASSQDPGNYGYTF.

This rearrangement joins TRBV18 to TRBJ1-1; unclear D gene. Looked up from germline, CDR1 is KGHSH and CDR2 is LQKENI. V lost 4 bases and J 3 bases, leaving 9 bases between the germline ends. The CDR3 has 13 residues. CDR3 residues: CASSRVQHTEAFF. The DNA for the CDR3 is TGTGCCAGCTCACGCGTCCAGCACACTGAAGCTTTCTTT.

The V gene is TRBV4-1, the J gene TRBJ2-5; TRBD2 is a possible D gene (7 bases). CDR3 size: 16 residues. V dropped 0 bases and J dropped 5 bases, with 16 bases sitting between them. CDR1 and CDR2 (germline): MGHRA, YSYEKL. The CDR3 bases are TGCGCCAGCAGCCAAGATGGGAGGGGGGGCCTGGAGACCCAGTACTTC. As protein: CASSQDGRGGLETQYF.

This clonotype was picked up a small number of times. The V gene is TRBV9, the J gene TRBJ1-2; possible D gene TRBD1, 5 bases. CDR1 SGDLS and CDR2 YYNGEE come from the germline V gene. The germline V and J ends were trimmed by 1 base and 6 bases, with 10 bases remaining between them. The length of the CDR3 is 13 residues. The CDR3 loop is CASSVTGADGYTF. In DNA, the CDR3 is TGTGCCAGCAGCGTAACAGGTGCGGATGGCTACACCTTC.

About this clonotype itself: A clone one base away is much larger, so this may be a read error. The chain joins TRBV4-2 to TRBJ2-6, with a possible D match to TRBD2 (5 bases). This CDR3 has 16 amino acids. Germline CDR1 is LGHNA and CDR2 is YNFKEQ. Here the CDR3 DNA reads TGTGCCGGCAGCCAAGGGCGAGGGAACGGGGCCAACGTCCTGACTTTC. Its translation: CAGSQGRGNGANVLTF.

This clonotype was seen only a few times. This sequence joins TRBV5-1 and TRBJ1-1; D is undetermined. CDR1 SGHRS and CDR2 YFSETQ come from the germline V gene. CDR3 length equals 14 residues. Between the trimmed V and J ends, which lost 0 bases and 3 bases, there was a span of 9 bases. The CDR3 DNA reads TGCGCCAGCAGCTTGGCCCCAGACTACACTGAAGCTTTCTTT. Translation gives CASSLAPDYTEAFF.

This clonotype was counted a few times. The chain links TRBV12-5 to TRBJ1-2, with D maybe TRBD1 (5 bases). The CDR3 totals 16 residues. The germline V and J ends were trimmed by 0 bases and 0 bases, with 11 bases remaining between them. Germline CDR1 is LGHNT and CDR2 is FRNRAP. CDR3 amino acids: CASGLVVGGANYGYTF. CDR3 nucleotides: TGTGCTAGTGGTTTGGTGGTCGGAGGGGCTAACTATGGCTACACCTTC.

The table lists this clonotype with a few counts. V gene TRBV6-2 or TRBV6-3 combines with J gene TRBJ1-1; D is perhaps TRBD1 (5 bases). Germline CDR1 MNHEY, CDR2 SVGEGT. Trimming cost V 6 bases and J 3 bases, with 14 bases left between them. CDR3 length: 14 amino acids. In DNA, the CDR3 is TGTGCCAGCAGCCGCCGACTGGGACACACTGAAGCTTTCTTT. Translated, it gives CASSRRLGHTEAFF.

In its sample, this clonotype was seen a few times. The genes are TRBV10-3 and TRBJ2-3, with 8 positions matching TRBD2. The CDR3 is 15 residues long. Trimming at V came to 2 bases and at J to 6 bases, leaving 7 bases not matched to a gene. Germline V gene data show CDR1 as ENHRY and CDR2 as SYGVKD. In DNA form, the CDR3 reads TGTGCCATCAGTGAGAGCCAGCGGGGGCCCGATACGCAGTATTTT. As protein: CAISESQRGPDTQYF.

This clonotype turned up a few times. The chain uses TRBV28 and TRBJ2-5; 11 bases map to TRBD1. V was pared by 6 bases and J by 3 bases, with 6 bases of the junction left unmatched. The CDR3 contains 15 residues. CDR1 is MDHEN and CDR2 is SYDVKM in the germline V gene. CDR3 protein: CASRSWTGGKETQYF. In DNA form, the CDR3 reads TGTGCCAGCAGATCTTGGACAGGGGGCAAAGAGACCCAGTACTTC.

The chain couples TRBV28 to TRBJ2-2; D is ambiguous. Trimming removed 2 bases at V and 5 bases at J, with 12 bases between. The germline gives CDR1 MDHEN, CDR2 SYDVKM. CDR3 length equals 15 residues. The CDR3 DNA is TGTGCCAGCAGTTTAGGCACGTTGGTTACCGGGGAGCTGTTTTTT. Its protein is CASSLGTLVTGELFF.

The CDR3 protein is CASSRGPLFGYTF. CDR3 DNA: TGTGCCAGCAGCCGAGGGCCCCTCTTTGGCTACACCTTC. J is TRBJ1-2 and V is TRBV27; the D is unclear. Germline assignment: CDR1 MNHEY and CDR2 SMNVEV (reference sequence). This CDR3 is 13 amino acids long. With 6 bases removed from V and 7 bases from J, the gap between germline ends came to 15 bases.

A few counts support this clonotype. The chain combines TRBV7-2 with TRBJ2-3; D ambiguous. The CDR3 is made up of 13 amino acids. V dropped 7 bases and J dropped 7 bases, with 15 bases sitting between them. Germline values: CDR1 SGHTA, CDR2 FQGNSA. In DNA form, the CDR3 reads TGTGCCAGCACCGAGGCCCCCCAGTATACGCAGTATTTT. Its protein product is CASTEAPQYTQYF.

The CDR3 sequence: CASSFGRDPRMGAKNIQYF. The CDR3 DNA follows: TGTGCCAGCAGCTTTGGAAGGGACCCCCGAATGGGGGCCAAAAACATTCAGTACTTC. The chain links TRBV7-2 to TRBJ2-4; TRBD1 or TRBD2 may be the D gene (5 bases each). The CDR3 is 19 residues long. V lost 3 bases and J 1 base, leaving 22 bases between the germline ends. Germline values: CDR1 SGHTA, CDR2 FQGNSA.

This clonotype was detected ten times or more. V is TRBV29-1 and J is TRBJ1-2; D may be TRBD1 (5 bases). Germline V gives CDR1 SQVTM, CDR2 ANQGSEA. The CDR3 runs to 13 residues. V was shortened by 4 bases and J by 4 bases, with 13 bases between the two germline ends. In DNA, the CDR3 is TGCAGCGTTGGACAGACGCCAACCTATGGCTACACCTTC. Translated, it gives CSVGQTPTYGYTF.

The chain recombines TRBV4-1 with TRBJ2-3; D might be TRBD1 (7 bases). V was clipped by 2 bases and J by 5 bases, with 11 bases between them. The CDR3 runs to 14 residues. CDR1 is MGHRA and CDR2 is YSYEKL in the germline V gene. The CDR3 reads CASSQRQGGDTQYF. The CDR3 DNA is TGCGCCAGCAGCCAACGACAGGGAGGAGATACGCAGTATTTT.

The V gene is TRBV20-1, the J gene TRBJ2-1, with D possibly TRBD2 on 5 matching bases. V lost 6 bases, J lost 6 bases, and 9 bases lay in between. The germline V gene encodes CDR1 DFQATT and CDR2 SNEGSKA (reference sequence). The CDR3 sequence is 11 residues long. This CDR3 reads CSAQTSNEQFF. CDR3 DNA: TGCAGTGCGCAAACTAGCAATGAGCAGTTCTTC.